A selection of T cell receptor beta chains follows, all from one sample in a study of siplizumab effects on memory and regulatory T cells. Assay: immunoSEQ multiplex PCR; the TCRdb copy retains only in-frame clones and omits some. The sample has 100,000 or so clones; about 91% are singletons. Input material: CD4+ T cells sorted from blood. These TCRs come from a human donor in good health. The CDR3 runs from the conserved cysteine through the conserved F or W. The size field is filled for only some rows; it gives once, few, many or a size class.

j_gene,v_gene,abundance,CDR3aa
TRBJ1-4,TRBV5-1,NA,CASSLVTGAEKLFF
TRBJ2-7,TRBV7-9,NA,CASSLRGGYEQYF
TRBJ1-1,TRBV2,once,CARGREGTEAFF
TRBJ1-5,TRBV14,NA,CASSGRGLVQPQHF
TRBJ2-3,TRBV18,NA,CASSPLGGPTDTQYF
TRBJ2-1,TRBV7-3,NA,CASSSLGYNEQFF
TRBJ1-2,TRBV28,few,CASSSHLGAPGYTF
TRBJ2-7,TRBV7-2,NA,CASSRWQGSYEQYF
TRBJ1-3,TRBV9,NA,CASRPPGSSGNTIYF
TRBJ1-4,TRBV7-9,NA,CASSRRSQGGDEKLFF
TRBJ2-1,TRBV11-3,NA,CASSRGRLDNEQFF
TRBJ1-1,TRBV6-5,NA,CASSYVSPNTEAFF
TRBJ1-4,TRBV19,once,CASSIGLGTGVGEKLFF
TRBJ2-3,TRBV4-2,NA,CASSQGGGFATDTQYF
TRBJ1-6,TRBV5-1,few,CASSLYPIDNSPLHF
TRBJ1-1,TRBV25-1,once,CASSDLGYTEAFF